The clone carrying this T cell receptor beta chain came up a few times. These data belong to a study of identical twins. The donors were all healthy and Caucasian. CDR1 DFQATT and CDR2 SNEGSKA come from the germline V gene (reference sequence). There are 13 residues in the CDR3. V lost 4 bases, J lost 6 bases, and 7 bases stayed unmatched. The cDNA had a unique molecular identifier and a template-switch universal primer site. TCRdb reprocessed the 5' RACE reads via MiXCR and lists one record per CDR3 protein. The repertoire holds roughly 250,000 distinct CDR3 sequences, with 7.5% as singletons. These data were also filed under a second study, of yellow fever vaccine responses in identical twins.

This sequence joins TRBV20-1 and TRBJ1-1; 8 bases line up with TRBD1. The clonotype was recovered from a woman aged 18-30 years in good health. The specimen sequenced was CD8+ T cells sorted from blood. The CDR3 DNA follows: TGCAGTGCTACCGTGGACAGGGCCGCTGAAGCTTTCTTT. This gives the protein CSATVDRAAEAFF.